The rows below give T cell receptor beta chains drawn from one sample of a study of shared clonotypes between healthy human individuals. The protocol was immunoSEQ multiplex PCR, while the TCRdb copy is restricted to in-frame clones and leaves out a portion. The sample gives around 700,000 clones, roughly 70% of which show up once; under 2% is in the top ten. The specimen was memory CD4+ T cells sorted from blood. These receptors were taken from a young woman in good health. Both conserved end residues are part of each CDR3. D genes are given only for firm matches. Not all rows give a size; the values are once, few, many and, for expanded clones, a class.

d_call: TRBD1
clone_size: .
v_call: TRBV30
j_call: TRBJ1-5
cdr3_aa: CAWSGTVSNQPQHF
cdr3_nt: TGTGCCTGGAGCGGGACAGTGAGCAATCAGCCCCAGCATTTT

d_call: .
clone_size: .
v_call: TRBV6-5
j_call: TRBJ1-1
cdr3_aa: CASSYSSRVDTEAFF
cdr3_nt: TGTGCCAGCAGTTACTCTTCCAGGGTGGACACTGAAGCTTTCTTT

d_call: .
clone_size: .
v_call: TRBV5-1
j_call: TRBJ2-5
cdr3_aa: CASSQVGVIRETQYF
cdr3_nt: TGCGCCAGCAGCCAAGTCGGGGTGATCCGAGAGACCCAGTACTTC

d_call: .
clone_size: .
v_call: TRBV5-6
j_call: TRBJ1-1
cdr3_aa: CASSLDAEAFF
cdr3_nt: TGTGCCAGCAGCTTGGACGCTGAAGCTTTCTTT

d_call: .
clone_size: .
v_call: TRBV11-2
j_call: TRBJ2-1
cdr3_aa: CASSLDLGDEQFF
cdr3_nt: TGTGCCAGCAGCCTGGACCTCGGAGATGAGCAGTTCTTC

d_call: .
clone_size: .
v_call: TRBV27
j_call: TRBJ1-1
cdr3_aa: CASSSPFAYGAEAFF
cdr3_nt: TGTGCCAGCAGTAGCCCATTCGCTTATGGGGCCGAAGCTTTCTTT

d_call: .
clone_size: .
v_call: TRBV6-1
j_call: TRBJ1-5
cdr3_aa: CASSGRRGTGGNQPQHF
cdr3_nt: TGTGCCAGCAGTGGCCGCCGGGGGACGGGGGGCAATCAGCCCCAGCATTTT

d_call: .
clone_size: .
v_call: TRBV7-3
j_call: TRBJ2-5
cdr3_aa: CASGSEGLRGETQYF
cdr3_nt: TGTGCCAGCGGATCCGAAGGGCTTAGGGGAGAGACCCAGTACTTC

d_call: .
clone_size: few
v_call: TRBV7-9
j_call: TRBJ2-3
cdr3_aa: CASSLEEGIDTQYF
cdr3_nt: TGTGCCAGCAGCTTAGAGGAGGGGATAGATACGCAGTATTTT

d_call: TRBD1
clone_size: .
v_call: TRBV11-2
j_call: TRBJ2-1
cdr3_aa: CASSFSQGAIEQFF
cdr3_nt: TGTGCCAGCAGTTTCTCACAGGGGGCTATTGAGCAGTTCTTC

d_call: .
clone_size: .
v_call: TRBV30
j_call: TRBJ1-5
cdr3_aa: CAWSEAANNQPQHF
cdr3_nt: TGTGCCTGGAGTGAGGCAGCCAACAATCAGCCCCAGCATTTT

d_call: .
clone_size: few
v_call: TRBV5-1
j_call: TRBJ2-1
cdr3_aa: CASSLALEGNEQFF
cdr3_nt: TGCGCCAGCAGCTTGGCACTAGAGGGCAATGAGCAGTTCTTC

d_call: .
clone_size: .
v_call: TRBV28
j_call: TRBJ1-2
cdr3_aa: CASSLGGPVVIYGYTF
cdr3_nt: TGTGCCAGCAGTTTGGGGGGGCCGGTCGTAATCTATGGCTACACCTTC

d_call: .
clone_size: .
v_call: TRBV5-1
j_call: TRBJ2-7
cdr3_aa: CASSLVPRDYEQYF
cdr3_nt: TGCGCCAGCAGCTTGGTGCCCAGAGACTACGAGCAGTACTTC

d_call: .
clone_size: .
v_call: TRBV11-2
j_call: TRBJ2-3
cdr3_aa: CASSLMGSTDTQYF
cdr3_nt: TGTGCCAGCAGCTTAATGGGGAGCACAGATACGCAGTATTTT

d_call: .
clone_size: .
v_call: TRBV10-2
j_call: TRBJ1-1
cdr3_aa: CASSESGRKGGSTEAFF
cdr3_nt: TGCGCCAGCAGTGAGAGTGGTAGGAAGGGAGGGTCTACTGAAGCTTTCTTT